Listed here are 5 T cell receptor beta chains from one sample, sequenced in a study of blood T cell repertoires in COVID-19. This table comes from immunoSEQ multiplex PCR, and its TCRdb copy is limited to in-frame clones, with some not included. The data show roughly 110,000 clones, 85% seen once. The sample consisted of peripheral blood. Source of these receptors: a human donor in a cohort sampled during active COVID-19.

This clone was found a few times. A junction boundary mismatches the germline segment, possibly from a read error. The CDR3 bases are TGTGCCAGCAGGGACAGTAAATCCTTCGAGCAGTACTTC. Translation: CASRDSKSFEQYF. V and J are TRBV6-6 and TRBJ2-7, with a tentative D call TRBD1 (6 bases). Germline assignment: CDR1 MNHNY and CDR2 SVGAGI (reference sequence). CDR3 size: 13 residues.

V gene TRBV24-1 combines with J gene TRBJ1-2; 8 nucleotides line up with TRBD1. This CDR3 contains 14 residues. The J segment lost 4 bases and the V segment lost 3 bases, leaving 3 bases of the junction unmatched. Germline values: CDR1 KGHDR, CDR2 SFDVKD. The CDR3 nucleotides read TGTGCCACCAGTGATCCGGACAGGGCCTATGGCTACACCTTC. It translates to CATSDPDRAYGYTF.

The chain is built from TRBV30 and TRBJ2-7; TRBD1 might be the D (5 bases). Trimming cost V 3 bases and J 5 bases, with 8 bases left between them. The CDR3 loop spans 11 amino acids. Germline CDR1 and CDR2: GTSNPN and SVGIG (reference sequence). CDR3 nucleotide sequence: TGTGCCTGGAGGGGGCTGAACGAGCAGTACTTC. This codes for CAWRGLNEQYF.

This chain joins TRBV30 and TRBJ2-7, with a possible D match to TRBD1 (7 bases). Looked up from germline, CDR1 is GTSNPN and CDR2 is SVGIG (reference sequence). V was cut by 5 bases and J by 5 bases, with 10 bases left in between. This CDR3 contains 11 residues. CDR3 DNA sequence: TGTGCCTGGGCGGGACAGAACGAGCAGTACTTC. It codes for CAWAGQNEQYF. Drawing the rest from reference TRBV30 and TRBJ2-7, the complete variable domain is SQTIHQWPATLVQPVGSPLSLECTVEGTSNPNLYWYRQAAGRGLQLLFYSVGIGQISSEVPQNLSASRPQDRQFILSSKKLLLSDSGFYLCAWAGQNEQYFGPGTRLTVT.

This clone has just a few counts. This chain uses TRBV24-1 with TRBJ2-3; unclear D gene. Germline V lookup: CDR1 KGHDR, CDR2 SFDVKD. The CDR3 is 14 residues long. V lost 5 bases and J lost 2, with 10 bases in between. CDR3 bases: TGTGCCACCAGTGTAAAACAGCACACAGATACGCAGTATTTT. Translation: CATSVKQHTDTQYF.